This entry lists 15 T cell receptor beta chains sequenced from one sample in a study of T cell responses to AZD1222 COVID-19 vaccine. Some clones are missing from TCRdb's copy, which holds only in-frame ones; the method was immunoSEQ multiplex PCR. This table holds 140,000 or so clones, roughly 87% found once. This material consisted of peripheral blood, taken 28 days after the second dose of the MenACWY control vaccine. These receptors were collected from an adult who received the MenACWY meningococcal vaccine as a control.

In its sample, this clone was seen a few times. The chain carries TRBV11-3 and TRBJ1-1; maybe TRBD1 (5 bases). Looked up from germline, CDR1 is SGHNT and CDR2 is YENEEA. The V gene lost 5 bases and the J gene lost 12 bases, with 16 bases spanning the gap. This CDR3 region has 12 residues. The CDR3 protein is CASSLGAHDPFF. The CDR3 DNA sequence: TGTGCCAGCAGCCTCGGGGCCCATGATCCTTTCTTT.

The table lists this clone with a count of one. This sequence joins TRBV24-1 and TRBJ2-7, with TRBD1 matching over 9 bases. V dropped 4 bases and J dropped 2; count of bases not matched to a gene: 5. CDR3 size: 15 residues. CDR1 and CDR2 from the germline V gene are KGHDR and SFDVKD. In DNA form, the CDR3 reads TGTGCCACCAGTGACTCCGGGACAGGGACCTACGAGCAGTACTTC. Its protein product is CATSDSGTGTYEQYF.

CDR3 sequence (DNA): TGCGCCAGCAGCGGGTCGAGGGAGAACACTGAAGCTTTCTTT. Protein: CASSGSRENTEAFF. The rearrangement uses TRBV5-1 and TRBJ1-1; unclear D gene. Trimming stripped 4 bases from V and 1 base from J, with 11 bases between. CDR3 length: 14 residues. Germline lookup yields CDR1 SGHRS and CDR2 YFSETQ.

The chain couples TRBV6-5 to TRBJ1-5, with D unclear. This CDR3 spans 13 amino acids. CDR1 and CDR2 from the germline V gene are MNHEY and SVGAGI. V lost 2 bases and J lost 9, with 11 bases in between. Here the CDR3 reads CASSYERGAPQHF. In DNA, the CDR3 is TGTGCCAGCAGTTACGAACGGGGAGCGCCCCAGCATTTT.

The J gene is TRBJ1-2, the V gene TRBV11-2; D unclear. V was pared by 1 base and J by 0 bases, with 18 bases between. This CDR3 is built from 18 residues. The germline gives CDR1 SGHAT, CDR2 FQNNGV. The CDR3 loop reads CASSLGRGGRRTNYGYTF. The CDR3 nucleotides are TGTGCCAGCAGCTTAGGGCGCGGCGGAAGGAGAACTAACTATGGCTACACCTTC.

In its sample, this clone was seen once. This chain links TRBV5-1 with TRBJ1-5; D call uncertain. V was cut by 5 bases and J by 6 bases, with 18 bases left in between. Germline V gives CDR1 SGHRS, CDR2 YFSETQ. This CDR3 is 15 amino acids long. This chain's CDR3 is CASRPLWAVGQPQHF. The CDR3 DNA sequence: TGCGCCAGCAGGCCGTTATGGGCAGTTGGTCAGCCCCAGCATTTT.

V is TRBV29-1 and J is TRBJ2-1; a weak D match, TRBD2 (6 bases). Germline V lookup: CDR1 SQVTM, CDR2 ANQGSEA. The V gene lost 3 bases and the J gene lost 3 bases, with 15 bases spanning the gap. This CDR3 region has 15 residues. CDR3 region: CSVELASVVYNEQFF. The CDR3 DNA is TGCAGCGTTGAGTTAGCTAGCGTCGTCTACAATGAGCAGTTCTTC.

The CDR3 region is CAWDRMGSNTEAFF. The CDR3 DNA is TGTGCCTGGGATAGGATGGGAAGTAACACTGAAGCTTTCTTT. This sequence joins TRBV30 and TRBJ1-1; D is ambiguous. This CDR3 has 14 residues. The ends were cut back, 5 bases at V and 2 bases at J, with 15 bases in the middle. CDR1 is GTSNPN and CDR2 is SVGIG in the germline V gene (reference sequence).

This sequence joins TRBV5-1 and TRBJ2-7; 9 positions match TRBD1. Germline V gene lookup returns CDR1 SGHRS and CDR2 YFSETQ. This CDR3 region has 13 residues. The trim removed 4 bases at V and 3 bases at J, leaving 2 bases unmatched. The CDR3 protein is CASSTGQGYEQYF. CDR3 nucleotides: TGCGCCAGCAGCACGGGACAGGGCTACGAGCAGTACTTC. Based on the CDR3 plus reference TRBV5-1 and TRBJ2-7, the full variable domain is KAGVTQTPRYLIKTRGQQVTLSCSPISGHRSVSWYQQTPGQGLQFLFEYFSETQRNKGNFPGRFSGRQFSNSRSEMNVSTLELGDSALYLCASSTGQGYEQYFGPGTRLTVT.

The chain's CDR3 is CASSLTQLGDIQYF. The CDR3 DNA is TGTGCCAGCAGCTTGACTCAACTGGGGGACATTCAGTACTTC. The chain carries TRBV7-2 and TRBJ2-4, with D possibly called TRBD1 or TRBD2 (5 bases each). Trimming stripped 3 bases from V and 8 bases from J, with 14 bases between. CDR1 is SGHTA and CDR2 is FQGNSA in the germline V gene. This CDR3 spans 14 amino acids.

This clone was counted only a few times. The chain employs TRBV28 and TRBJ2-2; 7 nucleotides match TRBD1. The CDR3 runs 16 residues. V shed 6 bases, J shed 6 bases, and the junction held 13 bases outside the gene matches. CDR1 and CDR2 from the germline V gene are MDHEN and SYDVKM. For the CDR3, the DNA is TGTGCCAGCAGATCTCTCGGGACAGTGCGAGCCGGGGAGCTGTTTTTT. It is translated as CASRSLGTVRAGELFF.

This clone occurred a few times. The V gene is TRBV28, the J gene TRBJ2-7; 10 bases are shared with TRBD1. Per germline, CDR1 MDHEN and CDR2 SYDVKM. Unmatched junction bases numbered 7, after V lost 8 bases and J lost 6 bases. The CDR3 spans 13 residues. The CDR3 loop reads CASDRQGAVEQYF. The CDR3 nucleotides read TGTGCCAGCGACCGACAGGGGGCCGTCGAGCAGTACTTC.

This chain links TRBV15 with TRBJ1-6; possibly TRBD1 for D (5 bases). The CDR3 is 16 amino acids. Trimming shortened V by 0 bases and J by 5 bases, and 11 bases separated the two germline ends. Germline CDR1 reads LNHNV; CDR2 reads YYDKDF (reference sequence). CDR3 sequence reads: CATSREEPGNNSPLHF. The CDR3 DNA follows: TGTGCCACCAGCAGAGAGGAGCCAGGGAATAATTCACCCCTCCACTTT.

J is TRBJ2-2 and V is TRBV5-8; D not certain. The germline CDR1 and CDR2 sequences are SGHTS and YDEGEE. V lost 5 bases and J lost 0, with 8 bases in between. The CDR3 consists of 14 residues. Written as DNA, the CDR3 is TGTGCCAGCAGAAGGCAGGCGAACACCGGGGAGCTGTTTTTT. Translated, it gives CASRRQANTGELFF.

The CDR3 DNA reads TGCGCCAGCAGCCTAAATCCGGACTGGAACAATTCACCCCTCCACTTT. It translates to CASSLNPDWNNSPLHF. The chain employs TRBV4-3 and TRBJ1-6; no firm D call. V was pared by 4 bases and J by 7 bases, with 17 bases between. CDR3 length: 16 amino acids. From germline, CDR1 is LGHNA and CDR2 YSLEER.